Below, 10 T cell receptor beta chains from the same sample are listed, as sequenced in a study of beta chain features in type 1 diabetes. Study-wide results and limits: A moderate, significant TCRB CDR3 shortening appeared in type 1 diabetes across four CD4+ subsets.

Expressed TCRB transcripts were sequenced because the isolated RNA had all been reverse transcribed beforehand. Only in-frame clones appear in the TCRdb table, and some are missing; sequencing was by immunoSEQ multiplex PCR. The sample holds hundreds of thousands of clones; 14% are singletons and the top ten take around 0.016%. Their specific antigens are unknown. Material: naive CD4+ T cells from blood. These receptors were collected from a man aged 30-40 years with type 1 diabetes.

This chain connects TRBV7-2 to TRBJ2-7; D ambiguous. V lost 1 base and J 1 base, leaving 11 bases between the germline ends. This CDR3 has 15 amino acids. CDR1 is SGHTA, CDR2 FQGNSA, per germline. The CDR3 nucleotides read TGTGCCAGCAGCTTAGTTTGGGCAGGTTCCTACGAGCAGTACTTC. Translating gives CASSLVWAGSYEQYF.

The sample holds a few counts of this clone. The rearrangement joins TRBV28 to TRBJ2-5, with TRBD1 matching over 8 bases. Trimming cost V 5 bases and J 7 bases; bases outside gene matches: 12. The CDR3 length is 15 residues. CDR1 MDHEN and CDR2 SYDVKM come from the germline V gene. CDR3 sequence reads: CASSIRRGLGGTQYF. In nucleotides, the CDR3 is TGTGCCAGCAGTATACGCAGGGGGCTGGGAGGGACCCAGTACTTC.

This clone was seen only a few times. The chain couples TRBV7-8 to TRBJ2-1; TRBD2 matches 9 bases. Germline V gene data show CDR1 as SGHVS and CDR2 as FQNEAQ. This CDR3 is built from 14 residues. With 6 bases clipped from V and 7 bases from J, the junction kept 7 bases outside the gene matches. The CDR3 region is CASSGLASKNEQFF. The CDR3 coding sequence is TGTGCCAGCAGTGGACTAGCGAGCAAAAATGAGCAGTTCTTC. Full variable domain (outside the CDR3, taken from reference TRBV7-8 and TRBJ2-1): GAGVSQSPRYKVAKRGQDVALRCDPISGHVSLFWYQQALGQGPEFLTYFQNEAQLDKSGLPSDRFFAERPEGSVSTLKIQRTQQEDSAVYLCASSGLASKNEQFFGPGTRLTVL.

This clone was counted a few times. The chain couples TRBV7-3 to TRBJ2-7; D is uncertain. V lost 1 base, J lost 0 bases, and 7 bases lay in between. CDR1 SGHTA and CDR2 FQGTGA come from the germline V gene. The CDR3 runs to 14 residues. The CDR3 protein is CASSLNGDSYEQYF. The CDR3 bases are TGTGCCAGCAGCTTAAACGGAGACTCCTACGAGCAGTACTTC.

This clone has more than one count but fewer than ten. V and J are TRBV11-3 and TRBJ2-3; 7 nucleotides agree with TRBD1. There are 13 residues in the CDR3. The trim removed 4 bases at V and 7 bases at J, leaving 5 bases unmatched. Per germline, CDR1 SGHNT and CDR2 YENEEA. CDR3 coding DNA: TGTGCCAGCAGCTCCCAACAGGGGTATACGCAGTATTTT. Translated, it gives CASSSQQGYTQYF.

This CDR3 is CASSMSGRPWYEQYF. The CDR3 DNA is TGTGCCAGTAGTATGAGCGGGAGGCCATGGTACGAGCAGTACTTC. The chain is built from TRBV19 and TRBJ2-7; the match to TRBD2 covers 9 bases. V was clipped by 3 bases and J by 4 bases; unmatched bases: 7. The CDR3 loop spans 15 amino acids. Per the germline V gene, CDR1 is LNHDA and CDR2 is SQIVND (reference sequence).

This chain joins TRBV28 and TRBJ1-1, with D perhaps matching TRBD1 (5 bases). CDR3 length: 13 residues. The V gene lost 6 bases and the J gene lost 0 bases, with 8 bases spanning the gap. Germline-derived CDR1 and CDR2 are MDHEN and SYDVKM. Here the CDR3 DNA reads TGTGCCAGCAGCCTGGACATGAACACTGAAGCTTTCTTT. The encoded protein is CASSLDMNTEAFF.

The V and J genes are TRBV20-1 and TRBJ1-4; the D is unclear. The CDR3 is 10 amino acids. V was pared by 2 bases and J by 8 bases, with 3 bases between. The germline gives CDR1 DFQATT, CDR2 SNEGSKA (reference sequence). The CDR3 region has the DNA TGCAGTGCTAGACAAGAAAAACTGTTTTTT. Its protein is CSARQEKLFF.

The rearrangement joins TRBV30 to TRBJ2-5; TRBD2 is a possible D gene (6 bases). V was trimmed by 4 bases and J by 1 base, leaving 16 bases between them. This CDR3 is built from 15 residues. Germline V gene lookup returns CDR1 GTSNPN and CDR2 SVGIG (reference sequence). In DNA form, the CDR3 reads TGTGCCTGGACCCGCGGGGCCTCAAGCCAAGAGACCCAGTACTTC. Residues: CAWTRGASSQETQYF.

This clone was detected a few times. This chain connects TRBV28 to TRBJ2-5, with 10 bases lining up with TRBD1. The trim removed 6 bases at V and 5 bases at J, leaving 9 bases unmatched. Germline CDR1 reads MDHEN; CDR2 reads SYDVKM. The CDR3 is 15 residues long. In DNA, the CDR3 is TGTGCCAGCAGCACCGCGGGACAGGGGTCCGAGACCCAGTACTTC. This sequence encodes CASSTAGQGSETQYF. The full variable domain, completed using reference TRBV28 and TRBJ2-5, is DVKVTQSSRYLVKRTGEKVFLECVQDMDHENMFWYRQDPGLGLRLIYFSYDVKMKEKGDIPEGYSVSREKKERFSLILESASTNQTSMYLCASSTAGQGSETQYFGPGTRLLVL.